The 21 T cell receptor beta chains given below trace back to one sample, sequenced in a study of identifying expanded T cells in peripheral blood. Data came from immunoSEQ multiplex PCR; TCRdb stores just in-frame clones and leaves some out. The top ten hold about 20% of the sample, which has tens of thousands of clones, approximately 82% seen once. The sample taken for sequencing was blood. The receptors derive from a person aged 18 to 75 in good health.

The table lists this clone with a few counts. The V call is TRBV19, the J call TRBJ1-2; a weak D match, TRBD1 (6 bases). Per the germline V gene, CDR1 is LNHDA and CDR2 is SQIVND (reference sequence). The V gene lost 5 bases and the J gene lost 6 bases, with 19 bases spanning the gap. This CDR3 has 15 amino acids. The CDR3 reads CASSSMSGGLDGYTF. CDR3 nucleotides: TGTGCCAGTAGTTCAATGTCGGGGGGCCTCGATGGCTACACCTTC.

This clone has a single count. The chain couples TRBV5-6 to TRBJ2-1; 9 bases are a match to TRBD2. The J segment lost 4 bases and the V segment lost 3 bases, leaving 11 bases of the junction unmatched. CDR1 is SGHDT and CDR2 is YYEEEE in the germline V gene. This CDR3 region has 17 residues. The CDR3 DNA is TGTGCCAGCAGCTACCCCCTAAGCGGGAGGTCATACAATGAGCAGTTCTTC. Amino acid sequence: CASSYPLSGRSYNEQFF.

The rearrangement joins TRBV10-1 to TRBJ2-3, with TRBD1 matching over 9 bases. Germline loops: CDR1 WNHNN, CDR2 SYGVQD (reference sequence). V trimming: 4 bases; J trimming: 1 base; junction bases outside the gene matches: 0. The CDR3 loop spans 14 amino acids. CDR3 residues: CASSGTGGTDTQYF. In DNA, the CDR3 is TGCGCCAGCAGTGGGACAGGGGGCACAGATACGCAGTATTTT.

The chain joins TRBV11-3 to TRBJ2-7, with D unresolved. The length of the CDR3 is 12 residues. V dropped 3 bases and J dropped 2 bases, with 5 bases sitting between them. The germline V gene has CDR1 SGHNT and CDR2 YENEEA. The CDR3 sequence: CASSFRTYEQYF. The CDR3 DNA sequence: TGTGCCAGCAGCTTTAGGACCTACGAGCAGTACTTC.

This chain links TRBV2 with TRBJ2-1; the D is unclear. The V gene lost 3 bases and the J gene lost 6 bases, with 9 bases spanning the gap. CDR1 is SNHLY, CDR2 FYNNEI, per germline. The CDR3 spans 13 residues. CDR3 amino acids: CASSEELVNEQFF. The CDR3 DNA reads TGTGCCAGCAGTGAGGAGTTGGTCAATGAGCAGTTCTTC.

The V call is TRBV7-8, the J call TRBJ2-7; 13 positions agree with TRBD2. Per the germline V gene, CDR1 is SGHVS and CDR2 is FQNEAQ. This CDR3 is built from 17 residues. V was clipped by 5 bases and J by 0 bases; unmatched bases: 7. Written as DNA, the CDR3 is TGTGCCAGCAGCAAAACTAGCGGGGGGGGTGGCTCCTACGAGCAGTACGTC. Translated: CASSKTSGGGGSYEQYV.

The chain carries TRBV19 and TRBJ2-6; D is unresolved. Germline lookup yields CDR1 LNHDA and CDR2 SQIVND (reference sequence). This CDR3 contains 15 residues. V was pared by 3 bases and J by 0 bases, with 6 bases between. The CDR3 nucleotides are TGTGCCAGTAGTATCCTCGACTCTGGGGCCAACGTCCTGACTTTC. Residues: CASSILDSGANVLTF.

The J gene is TRBJ2-5, the V gene TRBV1; the table gives TRBD2 as D, unverified against the DNA. TRBV1 is a documented pseudogene. The CDR3 totals 18 residues. CDR3: CTSSQDCAGGLAEETQYF. The CDR3 region has the DNA TGCACCAGCAGCCAAGATTGCGCGGGTGGACTAGCGGAAGAGACCCAGTACTTC.

The V call is TRBV29-1, the J call TRBJ2-1, with D unclear. V lost 5 bases, J lost 0 bases, and 5 bases lay in between. The germline V gene encodes CDR1 SQVTM and CDR2 ANQGSEA. This CDR3 is built from 12 residues. The DNA of the CDR3 is TGCAGCGTTCAAAGCTCCTACAATGAGCAGTTCTTC. Protein product: CSVQSSYNEQFF.

The CDR3 DNA sequence: TGTGCCAGCACCCTTACAGGTGATCCCTACAATGAGCAGTTCTTC. Amino acid sequence: CASTLTGDPYNEQFF. This sequence joins TRBV27 and TRBJ2-1, with a possible D match to TRBD1 (5 bases). This CDR3 has 15 residues. From germline, CDR1 is MNHEY and CDR2 SMNVEV (reference sequence). Trimming shortened V by 7 bases and J by 2 bases, and 15 bases separated the two germline ends.

This clone was detected only a few times. The rearrangement joins TRBV28 to TRBJ1-2; the D gene is possibly TRBD1 (6 bases). The CDR3 extends over 13 amino acids. CDR1 MDHEN and CDR2 SYDVKM come from the germline V gene. Trimming left V 6 bases short and J 4 bases short, with 12 bases between. The CDR3 DNA is TGTGCCAGCAGCCGAGACAGGATCTATGGCTACACCTTC. Translation: CASSRDRIYGYTF.

The gene calls are TRBV6-5 and TRBJ2-7; D is unresolved. CDR1 and CDR2 from the germline V gene are MNHEY and SVGAGI. This CDR3 has 14 residues. Trimming stripped 7 bases from V and 1 base from J, with 14 bases between. The DNA for the CDR3 is TGTGCCAGCACCCCCCCGACACGGTCCTACGAGCAGTACTTC. This gives the protein CASTPPTRSYEQYF.

The chain links TRBV29-1 to TRBJ2-7; a weak D match, TRBD1 (6 bases). The CDR3 covers 12 residues. The V gene lost 2 bases and the J gene lost 3 bases, with 8 bases spanning the gap. Germline CDR1 is SQVTM and CDR2 is ANQGSEA. The CDR3 sequence is CSVETGLYEQYF. The CDR3 bases are TGCAGCGTTGAAACAGGGCTCTACGAGCAGTACTTC.

The V and J genes are TRBV11-2 and TRBJ1-3; D perhaps matches TRBD1 (6 bases). V lost 4 bases and J lost 16, with 20 bases in between. Germline CDR1 and CDR2: SGHAT and FQNNGV. This CDR3 is built from 13 residues. The chain's CDR3 is CASSSLIRDTPYF. The CDR3 coding sequence is TGTGCCAGCAGCTCCTTAATTCGGGACACTCCGTATTTT.

The chain couples TRBV11-3 to TRBJ2-1; TRBD2 matches 11 bases. The V gene's germline CDR1 is SGHNT and CDR2 YENEEA. The V gene end was trimmed by 3 bases and the J gene end by 5 bases; junction bases not matched to a gene: 3. This CDR3 is built from 15 residues. In DNA, the CDR3 is TGTGCCAGCAGCTTCGTAGCGGGAGGGAACAATGAGCAGTTCTTC. Protein product: CASSFVAGGNNEQFF.

The chain links TRBV6-1 to TRBJ2-2, with D maybe TRBD2 (6 bases). This CDR3 spans 12 amino acids. Germline CDR1 is MNHNS and CDR2 is SASEGT. V shed 5 bases and J shed 10 bases, with 11 bases lying between them. This CDR3 is CASSRGTMELFF. The CDR3 region has the DNA TGTGCCAGCAGTCGGGGGACGATGGAGCTGTTTTTT.

This clone was recorded a few times. The chain recombines TRBV4-3 with TRBJ1-1; no reliable D call. The CDR3 is 14 amino acids. Germline CDR1 LGHNA, CDR2 YSLEER. The germline V and J ends were trimmed by 0 bases and 4 bases, with 9 bases remaining between them. The CDR3 reads CASSQEDGSTEAFF. Written as DNA, the CDR3 is TGCGCCAGCAGCCAAGAGGACGGGAGCACTGAAGCTTTCTTT.

The CDR3 sequence is CASTRRETIDGYTF. DNA of the CDR3: TGTGCCAGCACCCGAAGAGAGACAATCGATGGCTACACCTTC. The rearrangement joins TRBV6-1 to TRBJ1-2; no clear D gene. The V end was cut by 7 bases, the J end by 6 bases, with 18 bases between. Germline V gene data show CDR1 as MNHNS and CDR2 as SASEGT. CDR3 length: 14 amino acids.

This chain links TRBV6-6 with TRBJ2-3; no clear D. The V end lost 2 bases, the J end lost 5 bases, and 8 bases lay between the germline ends. Germline V gene sequence: CDR1 MNHNY, CDR2 SVGAGI (reference sequence). The CDR3 is 13 residues long. The CDR3 DNA sequence: TGTGCCAGCAGTTACCAAGGGCGAGATACGCAGTATTTT. Translating it yields CASSYQGRDTQYF.

The rearrangement uses TRBV7-2 and TRBJ1-2; TRBD1 agrees at 10 bases. Germline V gene lookup returns CDR1 SGHTA and CDR2 FQGNSA. This CDR3 region has 14 residues. V shed 3 bases and J 7 bases; nucleotides not matched to a gene: 5. As DNA, the CDR3 is TGTGCCAGCAGCTTGGGAGGACAGGGGGGTGGCTACACCTTC. Encoded protein: CASSLGGQGGGYTF.

The genes are TRBV29-1 and TRBJ2-5; D perhaps matches TRBD2 (6 bases). CDR1 is SQVTM, CDR2 ANQGSEA, per germline. V lost 3 bases, J lost 4 bases, and 6 bases lay in between. The CDR3 has 11 amino acids. CDR3 in DNA: TGCAGCGTTGACGGGGGAGAGACCCAGTACTTC. Its protein product is CSVDGGETQYF.